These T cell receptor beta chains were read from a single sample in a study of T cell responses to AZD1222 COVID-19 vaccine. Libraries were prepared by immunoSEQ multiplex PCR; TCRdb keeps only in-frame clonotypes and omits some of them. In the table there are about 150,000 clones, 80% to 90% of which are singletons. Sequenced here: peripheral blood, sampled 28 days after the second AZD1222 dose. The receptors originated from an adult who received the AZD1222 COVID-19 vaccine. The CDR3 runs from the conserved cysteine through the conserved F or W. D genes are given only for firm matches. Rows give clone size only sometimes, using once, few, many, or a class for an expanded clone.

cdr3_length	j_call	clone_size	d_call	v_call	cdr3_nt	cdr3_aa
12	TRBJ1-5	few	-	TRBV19	TGTGCCAGTAGTTATGCGGGTCAGCCCCAGCATTTT	CASSYAGQPQHF
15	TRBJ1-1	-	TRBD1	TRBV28	TGTGCCAGCAGTGGTCGACCCAGGGGGCGGACTGAAGCTTTCTTT	CASSGRPRGRTEAFF
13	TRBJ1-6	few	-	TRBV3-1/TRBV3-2	TGTGCCAGCAGCGACACTGGCAACTCACCCCTCCACTTT	CASSDTGNSPLHF
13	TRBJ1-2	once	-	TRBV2	TGTGCCAGCAGGAAAGAGGGGGTCTACGGCTACACCTTC	CASRKEGVYGYTF
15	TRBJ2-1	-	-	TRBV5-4	TGTGCCAGCAGCTTGGCCCCGGTATCGTTAAATGAGCAGTTCTTC	CASSLAPVSLNEQFF
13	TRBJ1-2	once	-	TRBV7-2	TGTGCCAGCAGCTTACCCCCAAACTATGGCTACACCTTC	CASSLPPNYGYTF
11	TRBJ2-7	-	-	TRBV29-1	TGCAGCGTACAGGACACCTACGAGCAGTACTTC	CSVQDTYEQYF
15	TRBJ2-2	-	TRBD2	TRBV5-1	TGCGCCAGCAGCTTGCAGGGACTAGGTGGCGGGGAGCTGTTTTTT	CASSLQGLGGGELFF
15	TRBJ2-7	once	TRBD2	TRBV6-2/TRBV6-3	TGTGCCAGCAACCCCACTAGCGGGACCTCCTACGAGCAGTACTTC	CASNPTSGTSYEQYF
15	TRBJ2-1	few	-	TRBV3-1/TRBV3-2	TGTGCCAGCAGCCACGGGACCAACCCGGCCATTGAGCAGTTCTTC	CASSHGTNPAIEQFF
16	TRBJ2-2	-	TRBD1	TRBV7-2	TGTGCCAGCAGGGGGGGCGGCAGGGGGCAAGGCGGGGAGCTGTTTTTT	CASRGGGRGQGGELFF
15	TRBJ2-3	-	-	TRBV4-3	TGCGCCAGCAGCCAAGATCGGTTAGGGACAGATACGCAGTATTTT	CASSQDRLGTDTQYF
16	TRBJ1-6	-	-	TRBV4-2	TGTGCCAGCAGCCGAGATCAGGGGAGCGCGAATTCACCCCTCCACTTT	CASSRDQGSANSPLHF
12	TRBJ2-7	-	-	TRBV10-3	TGTGCCATCAGTGATACGACAGACGAGCAGTACTTC	CAISDTTDEQYF
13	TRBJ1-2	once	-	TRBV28	TGTGCCAGCAGTTTAGAGATTAACTATGGCTACACCTTC	CASSLEINYGYTF
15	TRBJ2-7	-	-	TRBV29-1	TGCAGCGTCGGCCCGCACGGGCAAGCATCCTACGAGCAGTACTTC	CSVGPHGQASYEQYF
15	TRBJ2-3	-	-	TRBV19	TGTGCCAGTAGTATTCGGACCCCACGGGGGAATACGCAGTATTTT	CASSIRTPRGNTQYF
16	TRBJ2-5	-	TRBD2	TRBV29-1	TGCAGCGTTGAAGGACTAGCGAAGGCGGCTCAAGAGACCCAGTACTTC	CSVEGLAKAAQETQYF
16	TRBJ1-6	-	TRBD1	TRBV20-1	TGCAGTGCTAGTAAAACAGGGGGCGGGTATAATTCACCCCTCCACTTT	CSASKTGGGYNSPLHF
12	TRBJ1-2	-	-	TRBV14	TGTGCCAGCAGCCCCTACAGGGTCGGCTACACCTTC	CASSPYRVGYTF
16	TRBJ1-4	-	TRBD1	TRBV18	TGTGCCAGCTCACGGACAGGGGGAAAAACTAATGAAAAACTGTTTTTT	CASSRTGGKTNEKLFF
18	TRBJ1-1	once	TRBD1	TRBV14	TGTGCCAGCAGCCAAGAGTCATTCGGTAACAGGGGTGGCACTGAAGCTTTCTTT	CASSQESFGNRGGTEAFF
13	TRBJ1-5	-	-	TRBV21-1	TGTGCCAGCAGGGGAACAGGGAATCAGCCCCAGCATTTT	CASRGTGNQPQHF
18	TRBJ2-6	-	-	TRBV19	TGTGCCAGTAGCTCTCCGGGTGGACGGTCCTCTGGGGCCAACGTCCTGACTTTC	CASSSPGGRSSGANVLTF
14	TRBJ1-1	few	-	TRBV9	TGTGCCAGCAGCGTACTCCCAGGGGATACTGAAGCTTTCTTT	CASSVLPGDTEAFF
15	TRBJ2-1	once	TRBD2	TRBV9	TGTGCCAGCAGTCGTAGCGGGAGGGAATACAATGAGCAGTTCTTC	CASSRSGREYNEQFF
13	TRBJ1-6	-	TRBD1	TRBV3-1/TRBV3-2	TGTGCCAGCGGTACAGGGGGCCCTTCACCCCTCCACTTT	CASGTGGPSPLHF
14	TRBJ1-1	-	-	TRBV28	TGTGCCAGCAGGGCAGGGCCCGGGGGCACTGAAGCTTTCTTT	CASRAGPGGTEAFF
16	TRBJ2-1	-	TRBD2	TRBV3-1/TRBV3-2	TGTGCCAGCACCCTCACTAGCGGGAGTTCTCGGAATGAGCAGTTCTTC	CASTLTSGSSRNEQFF
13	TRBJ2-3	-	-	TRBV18	TGTGCCAGCTCACCATCGGAGGCAGATACGCAGTATTTT	CASSPSEADTQYF
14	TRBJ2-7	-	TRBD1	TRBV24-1	TGTGCCACCAGTGATCACGACAGGGCGCGAGAGCAGTACTTC	CATSDHDRAREQYF
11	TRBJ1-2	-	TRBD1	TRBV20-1	TGCAGTGCTGGGCGACAGGGAAGCTACACCTTC	CSAGRQGSYTF
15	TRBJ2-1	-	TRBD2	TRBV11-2	TGTGCCAGCAGCTTCACCGGACTAGGGCCAAATGAGCAGTTCTTC	CASSFTGLGPNEQFF
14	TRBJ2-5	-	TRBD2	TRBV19	TGTGCCAGTAGTAGGGCGGGAGTAGGAGAGACCCAGTACTTC	CASSRAGVGETQYF
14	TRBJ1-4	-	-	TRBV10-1	TGCGCCAGCAGGGCAGGAGGGGATAATGAAAAACTGTTTTTT	CASRAGGDNEKLFF
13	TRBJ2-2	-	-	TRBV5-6	TGTGCCAGCAGCTTGGGGTTCACCGGGGAGCTGTTTTTT	CASSLGFTGELFF
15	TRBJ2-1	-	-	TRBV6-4	TGTGCCAGCAGTATTACGGAGAGCTCCTACAATGAGCAGTTCTTC	CASSITESSYNEQFF
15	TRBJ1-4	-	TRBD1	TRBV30	TGTGCCTGGAGTACAGGACAGGTCTGGAGTGAAAAACTGTTTTTT	CAWSTGQVWSEKLFF
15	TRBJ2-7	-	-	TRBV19	TGTGCCAGTAGTATGGGCAGGGGCACGGCCTACGAGCAGTACTTC	CASSMGRGTAYEQYF
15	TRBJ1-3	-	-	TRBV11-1	TGTGCCAGCAGCTCTAACCGGGGGTCCGGAAACACCATATATTTT	CASSSNRGSGNTIYF
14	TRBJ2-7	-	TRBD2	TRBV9	TGTGCCAGCAGCAAGCGGGACTGGGATCCGGAGCAGTACTTC	CASSKRDWDPEQYF
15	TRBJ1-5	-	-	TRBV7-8	TGTGCCAGCAGCTTAGCGCCGGGGGACAATCAGCCCCAGCATTTT	CASSLAPGDNQPQHF
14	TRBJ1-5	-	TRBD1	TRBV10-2	TGCGCCAGTGCTTGGGATCAGGGGGCACAGCCCCAGCATTTT	CASAWDQGAQPQHF
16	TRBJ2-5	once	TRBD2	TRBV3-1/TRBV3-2	TGTGCCAGCAGCCAGACTAGCGGGAGGGCCAGTGAGACCCAGTACTTC	CASSQTSGRASETQYF
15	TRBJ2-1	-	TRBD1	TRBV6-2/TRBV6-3	TGTGCCAGCAGCCCACCGGGACAGACCTACAATGAGCAGTTCTTC	CASSPPGQTYNEQFF
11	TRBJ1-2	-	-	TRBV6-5	TGTGCCAGCAGTTACAATGATGGCTACACCTTC	CASSYNDGYTF
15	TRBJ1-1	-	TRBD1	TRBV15	TGTGCCACCAGCAGAGGTCCGACAGGGCGCACTGAAGCTTTCTTT	CATSRGPTGRTEAFF
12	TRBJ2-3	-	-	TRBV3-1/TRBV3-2	TGTGCCAGCAGCCCGAGTTCAGATACGCAGTATTTT	CASSPSSDTQYF
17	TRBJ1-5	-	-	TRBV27	TGTGCCAGCAGTTTAACCTATCCGGGGGGGAGCAATCAGCCCCAGCATTTT	CASSLTYPGGSNQPQHF
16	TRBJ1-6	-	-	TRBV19	TGTGCCAGTAGTATCGATCCAGGGAAAGCGAGTTCACCCCTCCACTTT	CASSIDPGKASSPLHF
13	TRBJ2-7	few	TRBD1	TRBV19	TGTGCCACCGGGACAGCCATAGCCTACGAGCAGTACTTC	CATGTAIAYEQYF